These T cell receptor beta chains were read from a single sample in a study of CD8 T cells in ankylosing spondylitis. TCRdb independently ran MiXCR on the 5' RACE reads; one entry per CDR3 protein. This sample has 500,000 to 550,000 distinct CDR3 sequences, with about 13% found just once. Sequencing was performed on blood, either unsorted or a sorted T cell fraction (not recorded which). These TCRs come from a male donor with ankylosing spondylitis. Each CDR3 is given with its conserved first and last residue. The D gene is left open where the match is weak. Size is omitted from some rows. Given values are once, few, many or a class for expanded clones.

v_gene,d_gene,abundance,j_gene,CDR3nt,CDR3aa
TRBV27,.,few,TRBJ1-2,TGTGCCAGCAGTACCCGAGGGGCGTCAGGGAATGGCTACACCTTC,CASSTRGASGNGYTF
TRBV11-2,.,many,TRBJ1-1,TGTGCCAGCAGCTTGGTCTTTGAAGCTTTCTTT,CASSLVFEAFF
TRBV7-2,.,many,TRBJ1-1,TGTGCCAGCAGCTCCGCCCCATACAGGAGCCGCAAAACTGAAGCTTTCTTT,CASSSAPYRSRKTEAFF
TRBV3-1,.,.,TRBJ1-6,TGTGCCAGCAGCCAAGATAATTCAGGGAAATCACCCCTCCACTTT,CASSQDNSGKSPLHF
TRBV2,.,many,TRBJ2-2,TGTGCCAGCAGGGTGGGGACGTCCGGGGAGCTGTTTTTT,CASRVGTSGELFF
TRBV6-2/TRBV6-3,TRBD2,.,TRBJ2-1,TGTGCCATCTCAGGGACTAGCGGCCCAGAGCAGTTCTTC,CAISGTSGPEQFF
TRBV9,.,few,TRBJ2-1,TGTGCCAGCAGCCTTAGGACTGCTTACAATGAGCAGTTCTTC,CASSLRTAYNEQFF
TRBV9,.,few,TRBJ2-2,TGTGCCAGCAGCGTATTAAGACCCCCCGGGGAGCTGTTTTTT,CASSVLRPPGELFF
TRBV20-1,TRBD2,few,TRBJ2-2,TGCAGTGCTAGAGATGATACTAGCGGGATCACCGGGGAGCTGTTTTTT,CSARDDTSGITGELFF
TRBV7-2,.,.,TRBJ2-3,TGTGCCAGCAGCCCCCTACGTACGCAGTATTTT,CASSPLRTQYF
TRBV24-1,.,few,TRBJ1-1,TGTGCCACCAGTGGTGATCCTCACACTGAAGCTTTCTTT,CATSGDPHTEAFF
TRBV7-7,TRBD2,few,TRBJ2-7,TGTGCCAGCAGCCCCGGGGGTATCTCGCGGGAGATCCGGCAGTACTTC,CASSPGGISREIRQYF
TRBV3-1,.,.,TRBJ1-1,TGTGCCAGCAGCCTCAAGCCCGACAGTGAAGCTTTCTTT,CASSLKPDSEAFF
TRBV5-1,TRBD2,.,TRBJ2-3,TGCGCCAGCGGAGGGACTAGCGGGAGAACAGATACGCAGTATTTT,CASGGTSGRTDTQYF
TRBV29-1,.,few,TRBJ1-2,TGCAGCGTTGACGGCGGAGGGGTGGGATATGGCTACACCTTC,CSVDGGGVGYGYTF
TRBV27,.,many,TRBJ2-1,TGTGCCAGCAGCTTCCCGGTCGGTGAGCAGTTCTTC,CASSFPVGEQFF
TRBV3-1,.,few,TRBJ2-1,TGTGCCAGCAGCCAATGGGACCAATTGTACAATGAGCAGTTCTTC,CASSQWDQLYNEQFF
TRBV11-2,.,.,TRBJ2-1,TGTGCCAGCAGACCCCCAGGGGATGAGCAGTTCTTC,CASRPPGDEQFF
TRBV20-1,.,few,TRBJ1-5,TGCAGTGCTAGACAGGGGCAAAGCAATCAGCCCCAGCATTTT,CSARQGQSNQPQHF
TRBV2,TRBD1,many,TRBJ2-7,TGTGCCAGCAGACTAGGGGGGACAGGGGGCCGCAATGACGAGCAGTACTTC,CASRLGGTGGRNDEQYF
TRBV25-1,TRBD2,.,TRBJ2-7,TGTGCCAGCAGTGGGGGGGGACCTGGCGAGCAGTACTTC,CASSGGGPGEQYF
TRBV7-2,TRBD2,many,TRBJ2-2,TGTGCCAGCAGGATCACTAGCGGGAGTGCCGGGGAGCTGTTTTTT,CASRITSGSAGELFF
TRBV7-2,.,few,TRBJ2-7,TGTGCCAGCAGCCAAGGGTCGGGCTACGAGCAGTACTTC,CASSQGSGYEQYF
TRBV20-1,.,few,TRBJ2-5,TGCAGTGCTAGGGGTATAGAAGGGACACACCAAGAGACCCAGTACTTC,CSARGIEGTHQETQYF
TRBV6-1,TRBD1,.,TRBJ1-1,TGTGCCAGCAGTGCAGTAGACAGGGATACTGAAGCTTTCTTT,CASSAVDRDTEAFF
TRBV20-1,TRBD2,few,TRBJ2-1,TGCAGTGCTAGAGAAGGCGGGAGGTCAAAGAATGAGCAGTTCTTC,CSAREGGRSKNEQFF
TRBV15,.,many,TRBJ1-1,TGTGCCACCAGCAGAGGACAGGTCATGAACACTGAAGCTTTCTTT,CATSRGQVMNTEAFF
TRBV20-1,TRBD2,once,TRBJ2-3,TGCAGTGCTAGGGCCTCCGGGACTAGCGCCTTGTCAGATACGCAGTATTTT,CSARASGTSALSDTQYF
TRBV5-5,.,.,TRBJ2-2,TGTGCCAGCAGCTTTACCGACCAGACCGGGGAGCTGTTTTTT,CASSFTDQTGELFF
TRBV29-1,.,many,TRBJ1-6,TGCAGCGTTGCGAAGGGACCAGACTCACCCCTCCACTTT,CSVAKGPDSPLHF
TRBV29-1,TRBD1,few,TRBJ1-1,TGCAGCGTTGAACTCGGGGGACAGGACACTGAAGCTTTCTTT,CSVELGGQDTEAFF
TRBV3-1,TRBD1,.,TRBJ2-4,TGTGCCAGCAGCCAAGAATTGGGGACAGGGGGGTACTTC,CASSQELGTGGYF
TRBV12-3/TRBV12-4,.,.,TRBJ1-2,TGTGCCAGCAGTCCGACGGACTTATATGGCTACACCTTC,CASSPTDLYGYTF
TRBV20-1,TRBD2,.,TRBJ2-1,TGCAGTGCTAGAGATCGGAGGGGGGCTAGCGGGAAGCAGTTCTTC,CSARDRRGASGKQFF
TRBV13,.,few,TRBJ2-2,TGTGCCAGCGGTAGCGGCCAAGCGAACACCGGGGAGCTGTTTTTT,CASGSGQANTGELFF
TRBV7-9,.,many,TRBJ1-5,TGTGCCAGCAGCCCCGCGAGGGATCAGCCCCAGCATTTT,CASSPARDQPQHF
TRBV7-2,.,.,TRBJ1-2,TGTGCCAGCAGCTGGGGGACGCCAACCTATGGCTACACCTTC,CASSWGTPTYGYTF
TRBV18,TRBD1,few,TRBJ1-5,TGTGCCAGCTCCGGACAGGGGACAGATCAGCCCCAGCATTTT,CASSGQGTDQPQHF
TRBV4-1,.,.,TRBJ1-2,TGCGCCAGCAGCCAAGGATCATGGGGTGAAAACTATGGCTACACCTTC,CASSQGSWGENYGYTF
TRBV20-1,TRBD1,many,TRBJ1-1,TGCAGTGCGATCGCAGTAGGGGGCGAGAACACTGAAGCTTTCTTT,CSAIAVGGENTEAFF
TRBV20-1,TRBD1,many,TRBJ2-1,TGCAGTGCTAAGACAGGGGTCAATGAGCAGTTCTTC,CSAKTGVNEQFF
TRBV4-2,TRBD1,many,TRBJ1-1,TGTGCCAGCAGCCAGCGACAGGGGAACACTGAAGCTTTCTTT,CASSQRQGNTEAFF
TRBV20-1,TRBD2,many,TRBJ2-3,TGCAGTGCAGGTAGCGGGAGCGACGCAGATACGCAGTATTTT,CSAGSGSDADTQYF
TRBV12-3/TRBV12-4,.,.,TRBJ2-3,TGTGCCAGCAGTTTTTGGGCCGCAGATACGCAGTATTTT,CASSFWAADTQYF
TRBV19,TRBD1,.,TRBJ2-5,TGTGCCAGTAGTATAAGCCTCCGACAGGGGTCAGAAGAGACCCAGTACTTC,CASSISLRQGSEETQYF
TRBV29-1,.,many,TRBJ1-1,TGCAGCGTCCAGCTCCGTGTGAACACTGAAGCTTTCTTT,CSVQLRVNTEAFF
TRBV29-1,TRBD2,.,TRBJ2-1,TGCAGCGGTAAACAGAGTTGGACTAGTGGCACCGATGAGCAGTTCTTC,CSGKQSWTSGTDEQFF
TRBV5-6,.,.,TRBJ1-1,TGTGCCAGCAGCTTGGGCCGAACGAGGAACACTGAAGCTTTCTTT,CASSLGRTRNTEAFF
TRBV27,.,few,TRBJ2-1,TGTGCCAGCAGTTTAAATAAGGGGGGACCCTACAATGAGCAGTTCTTC,CASSLNKGGPYNEQFF
TRBV24-1,TRBD1,.,TRBJ2-7,TGTGCCACCAGTGATTCCGGGACAGGGGCCCTTAAACAGTACTTC,CATSDSGTGALKQYF